Sequencing of this T cell receptor beta chain was carried out in a study of T cell repertoires in cytomegalovirus infection. V was clipped by 4 bases and J by 5 bases; unmatched bases: 10. Germline V gene data show CDR1 as LGHDT and CDR2 as YNNKEL (reference sequence). The CDR3 extends over 15 amino acids. TCRdb called the reads again in MiXCR, with one record for every CDR3 protein. The data hold over 250,000 distinct CDR3 sequences, with more than 20% observed a single time. The sequencing sample was made of PBMCs. The chain couples TRBV3-1 to TRBJ2-5; 7 bases are shared with TRBD2. This receptor was identified in a human donor in good health (CMV status not recorded). Some clones in this sample may be carry-over from other donors' samples. The CDR3 DNA reads TGTGCCAGCAGCCCCCGGGACTACGCCCAGGAGACCCAGTACTTC. As protein: CASSPRDYAQETQYF.